The rows below give T cell receptor beta chains drawn from one sample of a study of cytomegalovirus exposure and HLA in healthy donors. Generated by immunoSEQ multiplex PCR, the TCRdb table keeps only in-frame clones and is missing some. The data show about 95,000 clones, 76% seen once. The sample comprised PBMCs. The source of these receptors is a man younger than 40 in good health and CMV-seropositive. The CDR3 runs from the conserved cysteine through the conserved F or W. A D gene is named only where the DNA matches it firmly. Part of the rows lack a size; the others show once, few, many or a class for expanded clones.

few,TRBV27,TRBD1,TRBJ1-2,TGTGCCAGCAGTACGTACCGGGACAGGGGTACCGGGAGACTCTATGGCTACACCTTC,CASSTYRDRGTGRLYGYTF
-,TRBV5-6,-,TRBJ2-5,TGTGCCAGCAGCTTTGAGGGGACCCAGTACTTC,CASSFEGTQYF
-,TRBV6-5,-,TRBJ2-2,TGTGCCAGCAGTCTACAGGGGGGGCACACCGGGGAGCTGTTTTTT,CASSLQGGHTGELFF
once,TRBV6-1,TRBD1,TRBJ1-2,TGTGCCAGCAACCAGGGGGGCTATGGCTACACCTTC,CASNQGGYGYTF
once,TRBV9,-,TRBJ1-2,TGTGCCAGCAGCCGGTCTAACTATGGCTACACCTTC,CASSRSNYGYTF
few,TRBV28,-,TRBJ1-2,TGTGCCAGCACCTCGGGGGGTCGTGGCTACACCTTC,CASTSGGRGYTF
-,TRBV5-1,-,TRBJ2-1,TGCGCCAGCAGCTTGCACAGGAGCTCCTACAATGAGCAGTTCTTC,CASSLHRSSYNEQFF
few,TRBV5-4,TRBD2,TRBJ2-3,TGTGCCAGCAGCGGGGGTAGCGGGGGGGGCACAGATACGCAGTATTTT,CASSGGSGGGTDTQYF
-,TRBV29-1,TRBD1,TRBJ2-4,TGCAGCGCAGGGACAGGGATAGCCAAAAACATTCAGTACTTC,CSAGTGIAKNIQYF
-,TRBV7-9,TRBD1,TRBJ1-2,TGTGCCAGCAGCATTGGACAGGCTAACTATGGCTACACCTTC,CASSIGQANYGYTF
-,TRBV19,TRBD2,TRBJ2-1,TGTGCCAGTACCCCTCGGACTAGCGGGGTTAACAATGAGCAGTTCTTC,CASTPRTSGVNNEQFF
-,TRBV5-1,-,TRBJ1-5,TGCGCCAGCAGACCGGACAGCCCCAATCAGCCCCAGCATTTT,CASRPDSPNQPQHF
-,TRBV10-1,TRBD1,TRBJ1-2,TGCGCCATCTTACAGGGGGCGAGGTTCGACACCTTC,CAILQGARFDTF
-,TRBV19,TRBD1,TRBJ1-5,TGTGCCAGTAGTCCGGACAGGGGAGATCAGCCCCAGCATTTT,CASSPDRGDQPQHF
few,TRBV7-8,-,TRBJ2-2,TGTGCCAGCAGCTTCGACACCTCGACAAGGACCGGGGAGCTGTTTTTT,CASSFDTSTRTGELFF
-,TRBV7-3,-,TRBJ1-1,TGTGCCAGCAGCGTACAGGGTTCCGGGACTGAAGCTTTCTTT,CASSVQGSGTEAFF
-,TRBV7-2,TRBD1,TRBJ1-1,TGTGCCAGCAGCTTATGGGGACAGGGGGCTGAAGCTTTCTTT,CASSLWGQGAEAFF
-,TRBV9,TRBD1,TRBJ1-1,TGTGCCAGCAGCGTCTACAGGGGAATGAACACTGAAGCTTTCTTT,CASSVYRGMNTEAFF
-,TRBV5-1,TRBD1,TRBJ2-2,TGCGCCAGCAGCCCATTGACAGGGGGCATCAACACCGGGGAGCTGTTTTTT,CASSPLTGGINTGELFF
-,TRBV28,-,TRBJ1-5,TGTGCCAGCACAGGGTCTCTTACTCAGCCCCAGCATTTT,CASTGSLTQPQHF
-,TRBV9,TRBD1,TRBJ2-5,TGTGCCAGCAGCGTGTGGGACAGCTCCCAAGAGACCCAGTACTTC,CASSVWDSSQETQYF
-,TRBV29-1,TRBD2,TRBJ2-6,TGCAGCGTTGGGGGAGGGAGCTCTGGGGCCAACGTCCTGACTTTC,CSVGGGSSGANVLTF
-,TRBV9,-,TRBJ2-4,TGTGCCAGCAGCGTAGGCGGCAAAAACATTCAGTACTTC,CASSVGGKNIQYF
once,TRBV29-1,-,TRBJ1-2,TGCAGCGTTACCCTTCTTAGCGGGTCTGGCTACACCTTC,CSVTLLSGSGYTF
-,TRBV9,TRBD2,TRBJ2-3,TGTGCCAGCAGCGAAGGGACTAGCGAGTTCACAGATACGCAGTATTTT,CASSEGTSEFTDTQYF
-,TRBV5-4,TRBD1,TRBJ2-2,TGTGCCAGCAGCTTGGAGGGGGCAAGGGCCGGGGAGCTGTTTTTT,CASSLEGARAGELFF
-,TRBV7-7,TRBD1,TRBJ2-3,TGTGCTAGCAGCTCTCTCCAGGGGGCGACGCAGTATTTT,CASSSLQGATQYF
-,TRBV10-2,-,TRBJ1-5,TGCGCCAGCAGTGATATAAGGGGGGGAGGTCAGCCCCAGCATTTT,CASSDIRGGGQPQHF
-,TRBV6-1,-,TRBJ1-1,TGTGCCAGCAGTGCCCCGGGAAACATGAACACTGAAGCTTTCTTT,CASSAPGNMNTEAFF
-,TRBV6-1,-,TRBJ1-2,TGTGCCAGCAGTGAAGCGCCAGACACTTCTACTGGTGGCTACACCTTC,CASSEAPDTSTGGYTF
-,TRBV5-4,-,TRBJ1-1,TGTGCCAGCAGCTTGGGTGGGCATCTCAACACTGAAGCTTTCTTT,CASSLGGHLNTEAFF
-,TRBV5-1,-,TRBJ2-3,TGCGCCAGCAGCTTGGCAGCAGGGGTGATCACAGATACGCAGTATTTT,CASSLAAGVITDTQYF
-,TRBV6-5,TRBD1,TRBJ1-1,TGTGCCAGCAGTTACTCGAGGGACAGCGGAGCTTTCTTT,CASSYSRDSGAFF
-,TRBV27,TRBD2,TRBJ2-7,TGTGCCACGGCCGGACTAGCGGGAGCCTACGAGCAGTACTTC,CATAGLAGAYEQYF
once,TRBV4-3,-,TRBJ2-4,TGCGCCAGCAGCCAAGAGGTGGGGTGGAGGGTTGGCATTCAGTACTTC,CASSQEVGWRVGIQYF
-,TRBV6-5,TRBD2,TRBJ2-7,TGTGCCAGCAGGCATACTAGCGGGAGCTCCGAGCAGTACTTC,CASRHTSGSSEQYF
-,TRBV4-1,TRBD2,TRBJ2-5,TGCGCCAGCAGCTTGACTAGCGGGAGCCCGCAGGGAGAGACCCAGTACTTC,CASSLTSGSPQGETQYF
-,TRBV10-3,-,TRBJ2-3,TGTGCCATCATGAGAACAGATACGCAGTATTTT,CAIMRTDTQYF
-,TRBV7-6,TRBD1,TRBJ2-2,TGTGCCAGCAGCGTATCACGATCCCGGGACAGGGGTGAGGGCACCGGGGAGCTGTTTTTT,CASSVSRSRDRGEGTGELFF
-,TRBV4-2,TRBD2,TRBJ2-6,TGTGCCAGCAGCCAAGCCCTAGCGGGCCTAATCTCTGGGGCCAACGTCCTGACTTTC,CASSQALAGLISGANVLTF
once,TRBV7-6,-,TRBJ1-1,TGTGCCAGCAGCTTAGCCCCAAACACTGAAGCTTTCTTT,CASSLAPNTEAFF
-,TRBV14,TRBD2,TRBJ2-1,TGTGCCAGCAGCCAAGAGGCGGGAGGTGAGCAGTTCTTC,CASSQEAGGEQFF
-,TRBV11-2,-,TRBJ1-1,TGTGCCAGCAGCTTAGGGGGCAGACCGAACACTGAAGCTTTCTTT,CASSLGGRPNTEAFF
-,TRBV7-2,-,TRBJ2-6,TGTGCCAGCAGCTTAGGTCCAGGGGCTGGGGCCAACGTCCTGACTTTC,CASSLGPGAGANVLTF
-,TRBV4-2,-,TRBJ2-4,TGTGCCAGCAGCCAAGCCCTTTTAGCCAAAAACATTCAGTACTTC,CASSQALLAKNIQYF
few,TRBV5-4,-,TRBJ2-7,TGTGCCAGCAGGGGGAGCTCCTACGAGCAGTACTTC,CASRGSSYEQYF
-,TRBV4-2,TRBD1,TRBJ1-1,TGTGCCAGCAGCCAAGCCGAGACAGGGGGCACTGAAGCTTTCTTT,CASSQAETGGTEAFF
-,TRBV4-2,-,TRBJ2-5,TGTGCCAGCAGCCCGGCGGCGGGGGACATGGGAGAGGCCCAGTACTTC,CASSPAAGDMGEAQYF
-,TRBV6-1,-,TRBJ1-2,TGTGCCAGCAGTCCCTACCTAGACGGCTATGGCTACACCTTC,CASSPYLDGYGYTF
-,TRBV7-9,TRBD2,TRBJ2-7,TGTGCCAGCAGCTTAGGGACTAGCGGGAGTGGAAGGCAGTACTTC,CASSLGTSGSGRQYF
-,TRBV2,TRBD1,TRBJ1-5,TGTGCCAGCAGAGACAGGGCCAACGCCGATCAGCCCCAGCATTTT,CASRDRANADQPQHF
-,TRBV5-5,-,TRBJ1-2,TGTGCCAGCAGCTTGGGCCATCCCGGAGATTATAGCTACACCTTC,CASSLGHPGDYSYTF
-,TRBV11-2,TRBD2,TRBJ2-3,TGTGCCAGCAGCTTAGCGGGAGGGGCAGATACGCAGTATTTT,CASSLAGGADTQYF
-,TRBV28,-,TRBJ2-7,TGTGCCAGCAGTCTCCCCCGGGAGATCCACGAGCAGTACTTC,CASSLPREIHEQYF
-,TRBV5-4,TRBD2,TRBJ2-1,TGTGCCAGCAGCTCTAGCGGGGGCCAGTTCTTC,CASSSSGGQFF
once,TRBV10-3,TRBD2,TRBJ2-1,TGTGCCATCAGTGAGTCTTCGAGCGGGAGTTCTAACGAAGATGAGCAGTTCTTC,CAISESSSGSSNEDEQFF
-,TRBV7-3,-,TRBJ2-2,TGTGCCAGCAGCTTAAGGCGAACAGGGCTGAACACCGGGGAGCTGTTTTTT,CASSLRRTGLNTGELFF
-,TRBV9,TRBD1,TRBJ2-7,TGTGCCAGCAGCGTGGGACAGGAGAACTACTACGAGCAGTACTTC,CASSVGQENYYEQYF
once,TRBV5-3,-,TRBJ1-2,TGTGCCAGAAGCTTTCCCGTAGACAGGAACTACACCTTC,CARSFPVDRNYTF
-,TRBV19,TRBD1,TRBJ1-1,TGTGCCAGTAGTAGGGGTCGGGACAGGTCGAACACTGAAGCTTTCTTT,CASSRGRDRSNTEAFF